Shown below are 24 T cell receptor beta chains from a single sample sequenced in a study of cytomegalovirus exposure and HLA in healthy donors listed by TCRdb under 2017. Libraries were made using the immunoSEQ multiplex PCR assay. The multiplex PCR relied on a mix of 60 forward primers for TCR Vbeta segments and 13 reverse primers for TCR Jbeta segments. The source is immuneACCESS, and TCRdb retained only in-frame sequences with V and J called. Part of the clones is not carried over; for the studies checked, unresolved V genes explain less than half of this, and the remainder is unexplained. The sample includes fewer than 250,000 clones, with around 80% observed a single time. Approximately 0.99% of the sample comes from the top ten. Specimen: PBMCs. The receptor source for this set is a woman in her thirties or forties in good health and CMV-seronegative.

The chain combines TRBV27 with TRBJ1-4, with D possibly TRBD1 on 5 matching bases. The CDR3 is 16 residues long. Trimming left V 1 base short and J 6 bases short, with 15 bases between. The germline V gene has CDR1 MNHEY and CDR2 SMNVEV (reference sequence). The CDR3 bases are TGTGCCAGCAGTTTATATGGGGGGGGTTTAGATGAAAAACTGTTTTTT. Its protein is CASSLYGGGLDEKLFF.

The CDR3, as DNA: TGCGCCAGCAGCCATCCGATACAGGGGGCGCGGTCCCACGAGCAGTACGTC. Translation gives CASSHPIQGARSHEQYV. J is TRBJ2-7 and V is TRBV4-1; TRBD1 matches at 9 bases. Germline CDR1 MGHRA, CDR2 YSYEKL. The CDR3 runs to 17 residues. Trimming cost V 3 bases and J 5 bases; bases outside gene matches: 14.

The DNA for the CDR3 is TGTGCCACCAGCGGAGGGACTAGCGGGAGCTACGAGCAGTACTTC. It is translated as CATSGGTSGSYEQYF. The gene calls are TRBV15 and TRBJ2-7; 14 nucleotides align to TRBD2. The CDR3 sequence is 15 residues long. In germline, CDR1 is LNHNV, CDR2 YYDKDF (reference sequence). Trimming took 5 bases from V and 3 from J; bases not matched to a gene: 3.

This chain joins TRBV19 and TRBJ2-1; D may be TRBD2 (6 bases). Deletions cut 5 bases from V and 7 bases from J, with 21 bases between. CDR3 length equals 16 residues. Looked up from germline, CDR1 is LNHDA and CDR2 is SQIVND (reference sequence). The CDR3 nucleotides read TGTGCCAGTAGTTCACAGTCTAGCGCCGATACGAATGAGCAGTTCTTC. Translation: CASSSQSSADTNEQFF.

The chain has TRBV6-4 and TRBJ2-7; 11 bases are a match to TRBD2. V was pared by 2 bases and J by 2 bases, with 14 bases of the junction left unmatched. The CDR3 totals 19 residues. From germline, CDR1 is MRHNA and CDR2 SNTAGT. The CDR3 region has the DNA TGTGCCAGCAGTGACCCTCCCCGACTAGCGGGATCTCGTACCTACGAGCAGTACGTC. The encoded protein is CASSDPPRLAGSRTYEQYV.

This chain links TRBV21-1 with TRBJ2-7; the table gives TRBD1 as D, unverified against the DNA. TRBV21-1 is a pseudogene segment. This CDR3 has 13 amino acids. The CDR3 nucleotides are TGTGCCAGCAGCAAGGGGACACGTTACGAGCAGTACGTC. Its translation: CASSKGTRYEQYV.

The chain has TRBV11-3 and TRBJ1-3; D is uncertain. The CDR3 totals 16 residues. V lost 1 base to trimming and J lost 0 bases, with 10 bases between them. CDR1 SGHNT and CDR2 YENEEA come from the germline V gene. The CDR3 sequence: CASSLVGLGSGNTIYF. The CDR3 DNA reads TGTGCCAGCAGCTTAGTAGGACTCGGCTCTGGAAACACCATATATTTT.

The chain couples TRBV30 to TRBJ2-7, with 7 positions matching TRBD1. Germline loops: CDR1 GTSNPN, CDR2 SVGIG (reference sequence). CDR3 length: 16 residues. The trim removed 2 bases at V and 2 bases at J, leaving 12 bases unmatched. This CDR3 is CAWSSPRQGRTYEQYF. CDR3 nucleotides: TGTGCCTGGAGTTCCCCCCGACAGGGTCGGACCTACGAGCAGTACTTC.

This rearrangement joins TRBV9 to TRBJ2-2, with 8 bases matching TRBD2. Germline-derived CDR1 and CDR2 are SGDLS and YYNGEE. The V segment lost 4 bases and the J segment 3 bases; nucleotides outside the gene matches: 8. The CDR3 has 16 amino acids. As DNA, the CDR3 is TGTGCCAGCAGCTCCCGACTAGCGTCTTACACCGGGGAGCTGTTTTTT. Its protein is CASSSRLASYTGELFF.

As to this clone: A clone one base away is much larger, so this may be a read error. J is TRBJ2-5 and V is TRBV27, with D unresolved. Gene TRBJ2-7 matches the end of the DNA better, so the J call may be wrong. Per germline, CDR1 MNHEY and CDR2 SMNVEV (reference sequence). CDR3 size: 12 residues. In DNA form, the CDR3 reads TGTGCCAGCAGTCGAGATTCCTACGAGCAGTACTTC. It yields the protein CASSRDSYEQYF.

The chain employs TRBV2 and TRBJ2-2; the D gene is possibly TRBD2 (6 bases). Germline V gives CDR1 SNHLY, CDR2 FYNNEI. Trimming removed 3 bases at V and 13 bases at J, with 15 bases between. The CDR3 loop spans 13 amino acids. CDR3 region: CASSDSRAGRLFF. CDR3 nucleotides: TGTGCCAGCAGTGACTCCAGGGCGGGGCGGCTGTTTTTT. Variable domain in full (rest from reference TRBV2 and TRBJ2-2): EPEVTQTPSHQVTQMGQEVILRCVPISNHLYFYWYRQILGQKVEFLVSFYNNEISEKSEIFDDQFSVERPDGSNFTLKIRSTKLEDSAMYFCASSDSRAGRLFFGEGSRLTVL.

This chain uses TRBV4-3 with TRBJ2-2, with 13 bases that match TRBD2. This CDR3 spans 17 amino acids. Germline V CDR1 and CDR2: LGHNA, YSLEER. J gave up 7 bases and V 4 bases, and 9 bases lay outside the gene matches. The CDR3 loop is CASSRRTSGSYGGELFF. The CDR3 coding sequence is TGCGCCAGCAGCCGCAGGACTAGCGGGAGTTATGGCGGGGAGCTGTTTTTT.

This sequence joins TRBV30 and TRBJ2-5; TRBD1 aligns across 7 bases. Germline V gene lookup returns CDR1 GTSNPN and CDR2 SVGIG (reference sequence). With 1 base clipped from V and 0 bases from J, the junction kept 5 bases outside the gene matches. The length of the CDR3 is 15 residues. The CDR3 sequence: CAWSGGQRNQETQYF. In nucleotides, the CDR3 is TGTGCCTGGAGTGGGGGACAGAGGAACCAAGAGACCCAGTACTTC.

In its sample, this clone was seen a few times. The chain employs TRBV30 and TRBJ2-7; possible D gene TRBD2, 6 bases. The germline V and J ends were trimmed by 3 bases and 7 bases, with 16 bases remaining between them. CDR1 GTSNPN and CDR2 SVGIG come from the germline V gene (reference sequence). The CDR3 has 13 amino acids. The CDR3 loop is CAWRRRVGSEQYF. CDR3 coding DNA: TGTGCCTGGAGGAGGAGGGTAGGTAGTGAGCAGTACTTC.

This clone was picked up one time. CDR3 nucleotides: TGTGCCAGCACCCTATTCCCCCTTAGCGGGAGAGGTGGGGCCGGGGAGCTGTTTTTT. Translation gives CASTLFPLSGRGGAGELFF. This chain connects TRBV21-1 to TRBJ2-2; the D segment call TRBD2 is taken from the table without a DNA check. TRBV21-1 is a documented pseudogene. The CDR3 runs to 19 residues.

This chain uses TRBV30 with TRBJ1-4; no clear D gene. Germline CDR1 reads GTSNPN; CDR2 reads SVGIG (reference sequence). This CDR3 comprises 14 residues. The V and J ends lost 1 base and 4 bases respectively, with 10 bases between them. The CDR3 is CAWSGVPFNEKLFF. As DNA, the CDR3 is TGTGCCTGGAGTGGCGTCCCTTTTAATGAAAAACTGTTTTTT.

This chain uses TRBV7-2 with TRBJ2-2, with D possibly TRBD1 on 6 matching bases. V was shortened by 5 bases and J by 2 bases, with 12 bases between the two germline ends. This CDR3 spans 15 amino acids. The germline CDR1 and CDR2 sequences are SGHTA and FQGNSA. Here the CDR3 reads CASSARDTNTGELFF. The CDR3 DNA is TGTGCCAGCAGCGCCCGGGACACCAACACCGGGGAGCTGTTTTTT. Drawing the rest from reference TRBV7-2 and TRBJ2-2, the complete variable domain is GAGVSQSPSNKVTEKGKDVELRCDPISGHTALYWYRQSLGQGLEFLIYFQGNSAPDKSGLPSDRFSAERTGGSVSTLTIQRTQQEDSAVYLCASSARDTNTGELFFGEGSRLTVL.

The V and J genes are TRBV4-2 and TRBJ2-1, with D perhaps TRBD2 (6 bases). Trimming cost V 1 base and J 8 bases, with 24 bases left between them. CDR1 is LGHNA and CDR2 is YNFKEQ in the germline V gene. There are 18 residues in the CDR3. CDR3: CASSQAAPTPTTSYEQFF. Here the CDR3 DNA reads TGTGCCAGCAGCCAAGCCGCCCCCACTCCCACGACTAGTTATGAGCAGTTCTTC.

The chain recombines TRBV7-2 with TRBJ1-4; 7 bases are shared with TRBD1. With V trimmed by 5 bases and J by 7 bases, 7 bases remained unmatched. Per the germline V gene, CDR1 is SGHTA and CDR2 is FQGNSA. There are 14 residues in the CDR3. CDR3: CASSPDRASEKLFF. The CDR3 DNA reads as TGTGCCAGCAGCCCCGACAGGGCCAGTGAAAAACTGTTTTTT.

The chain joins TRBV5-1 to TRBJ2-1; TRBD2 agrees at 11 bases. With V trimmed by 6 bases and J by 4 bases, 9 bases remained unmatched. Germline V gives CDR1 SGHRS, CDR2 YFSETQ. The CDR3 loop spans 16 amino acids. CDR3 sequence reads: CASTSEGTSGYNEQFF. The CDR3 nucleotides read TGCGCCAGCACCTCGGAGGGGACTAGCGGTTACAATGAGCAGTTCTTC.

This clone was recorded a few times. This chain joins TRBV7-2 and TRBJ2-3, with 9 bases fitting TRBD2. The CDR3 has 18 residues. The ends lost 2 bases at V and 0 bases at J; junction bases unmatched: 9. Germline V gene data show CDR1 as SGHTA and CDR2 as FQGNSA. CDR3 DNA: TGTGCCAGCAGCTTAAGGGCGGGAGGGCCGGGTAGCACAGATACGCAGTATTTT. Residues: CASSLRAGGPGSTDTQYF.

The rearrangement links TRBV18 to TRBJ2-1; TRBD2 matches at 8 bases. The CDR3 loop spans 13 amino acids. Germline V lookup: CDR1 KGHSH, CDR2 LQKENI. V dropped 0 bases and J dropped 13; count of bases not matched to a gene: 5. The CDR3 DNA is TGTGCCAGCTCACCACCGCGGGAGGCCCTACAGTTCTTC. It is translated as CASSPPREALQFF.

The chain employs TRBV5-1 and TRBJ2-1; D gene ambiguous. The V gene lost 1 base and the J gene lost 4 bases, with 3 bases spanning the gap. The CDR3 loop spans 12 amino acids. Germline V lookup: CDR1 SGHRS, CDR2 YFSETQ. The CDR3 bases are TGCGCCAGCAGCTTGTCGTACAATGAGCAGTTCTTC. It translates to CASSLSYNEQFF.

For the CDR3, the DNA is TGTGCTAGTGGTTTGGTAGTCGGGAGAGGGGATACGCAGTATTTT. Encoded protein: CASGLVVGRGDTQYF. V is TRBV12-5 and J is TRBJ2-3, with TRBD2 as a possible D gene (6 bases). The CDR3 covers 15 residues. From germline, CDR1 is LGHNT and CDR2 FRNRAP. V was clipped by 0 bases and J by 6 bases, with 13 bases between them.